Listed here is a single T cell receptor beta chain. The target antigen is unknown. This sample was taken from a study of CXCR3-negative and CXCR3-positive naive CD8 T cells. Whole-study context: Roughly 130 million TRB reads were obtained in total, which works out to about 1.5 +/- 0.3 million per library. Regarding the study as a whole: Surface CD5 looked about the same in the naive subsets, so the authors worked out TCR strength from TRB CDR3 properties. Naive CXCR3-positive cells had TRB CDR3s more hydrophobic than those of CXCR3-negative naive cells. The study found that naive CXCR3-negative and CXCR3-positive cells shared TRBV-TRBJ usage, while memory cells differed.

In germline, CDR1 is SGHAT, CDR2 FQNNGV. This CDR3 has 13 residues. 5' RACE that incorporated UMI labels was used to prepare the TRB cDNA libraries. After re-calling the 5' RACE reads, TCRdb lists one entry per CDR3 protein, DNA absent. The specimen's table records 50,000 to 65,000 distinct CDR3 sequences. Sequenced material: naive CXCR3+ CD8+ T cells from blood. Subset denoted: CD45RO-CCR7+CD27+CD95- naive CD8+ T cells expressing CXCR3 (TNR3+). The origin of this receptor is a human donor in good health. Some clones in this sample may be carry-over from other donors' samples. The V and J genes are TRBV11-2 and TRBJ2-7. The CDR3 reads CASSLVATNEQYF.